Listed below are T cell receptor beta chains from one sample, sequenced in a study of T cell repertoires in cytomegalovirus infection. TCRdb re-analysed the reads in MiXCR, keeping a single row per CDR3 protein. The repertoire holds fewer than 30,000 distinct CDR3 sequences, with approximately 22% as singletons. Antigen specificity for these receptors is unknown. Sequencing used CD8+ T cells from cultured PBMCs, obtained from culture after CMV antigen stimulation. All receptors come from a human donor in good health (CMV status not recorded). Some clones in this sample may be carry-over from other donors' samples. Each CDR3 is given with its conserved first and last residue. D genes are given only for firm matches. Clone sizes are given selectively: once, few, many, or a class where the clone is expanded.

v_gene	len	d_gene	j_gene	abundance	CDR3nt	CDR3aa
TRBV19	15	-	TRBJ2-1	-	TGTGTCAGTAGTCCAAGACGGGAACCTTACAATGAGCAGTTCTTC	CVSSPRREPYNEQFF
TRBV7-9	13	-	TRBJ2-7	few	TGTGCCAGCAGCCCCAGAGGCCCTGACGAGCAGTACTTC	CASSPRGPDEQYF
TRBV7-9	17	TRBD1	TRBJ2-5	-	TGTGCCAGCAGCTCCCCTAGCTGGGGACAGGGGAAAGAGACCCAGTACTTC	CASSSPSWGQGKETQYF
TRBV29-1	12	-	TRBJ1-1	few	TGCAGCGCCCCTAAACAGGGAACTGAAGCTTTCTTT	CSAPKQGTEAFF
TRBV19	14	-	TRBJ2-3	many	TGTGCCAGCAATCCCCTTGACAGACCAGATACGCAGTATTTT	CASNPLDRPDTQYF
TRBV7-9	15	-	TRBJ1-2	many	TGTGCCAGCAGCTTAGCATATCGGGGGAACTATGGCTACACCTTC	CASSLAYRGNYGYTF
TRBV7-2	15	TRBD1	TRBJ1-2	many	TGTGCCAGCACCATGGTGGGACAGGGGTACTATGGCTACACCTTC	CASTMVGQGYYGYTF
TRBV5-1	14	-	TRBJ1-1	once	TGCGCCAGCAGCTTCGGGGGCTCGGACACTGAAGCTTTCTTT	CASSFGGSDTEAFF
TRBV19	13	-	TRBJ1-2	few	TGTGCCAGTAGTATGACAAAAACGTATGGCTACACCTTC	CASSMTKTYGYTF
TRBV11-2	18	-	TRBJ2-4	few	TGTGCCAGCAGCTTAGTAGCAGGGGGGCCTTTACTCACGAACATTCAGTACTTC	CASSLVAGGPLLTNIQYF
TRBV11-2	15	-	TRBJ2-7	-	TGTGCCAGCAGCCCTGGCGGCGGGACTGCCTACGAGCAGTACTTC	CASSPGGGTAYEQYF
TRBV7-2	13	-	TRBJ2-7	many	TGTGCCAGCAGCTTGGGGCCCTCCTACGAGCAGTACTTC	CASSLGPSYEQYF
TRBV6-1	15	TRBD1	TRBJ1-5	-	TGTGCCGGCAGTGCTACAGGGGGTGGCAATCAGCCCCAGCATTTT	CAGSATGGGNQPQHF
TRBV19	16	-	TRBJ2-1	-	TGTGCCAGTAGTATGTATTTCGGGGATGCCTACAATGAGCAGTTCTTC	CASSMYFGDAYNEQFF
TRBV20-1	12	-	TRBJ2-3	-	TGCAGTGCTAGTAGTCCCACAGATACGCAGTATTTT	CSASSPTDTQYF
TRBV19	12	-	TRBJ2-7	once	TGTGCCAGTAGTATCGATTCCTACGAGCAGTACTTC	CASSIDSYEQYF
TRBV7-6	19	-	TRBJ1-1	many	TGTGCCAGCAGCGAGAAACCCCTGACATTCTCGGGGGAGAACACTGAAGCTTTCTTT	CASSEKPLTFSGENTEAFF
TRBV5-1	14	TRBD1	TRBJ2-7	-	TGCGCCAGCAGCCCATCGGGACAGGGCTTTGGGCAGTACTTC	CASSPSGQGFGQYF
TRBV28	14	TRBD2	TRBJ2-7	many	TGTGCCAGCAGATTCGCGGGACTAAACTACGAGCAGTACTTC	CASRFAGLNYEQYF
TRBV7-3	15	-	TRBJ2-5	many	TGTGCCAGCAGCTTGAGAGGAATGGGGCGGGAGACCCAGTACTTC	CASSLRGMGRETQYF
TRBV6-6	12	-	TRBJ1-6	-	TGTGCCAGCAGTTCACAGCTTTCACCCCTCCACTTT	CASSSQLSPLHF
TRBV7-2	13	-	TRBJ2-1	many	TGTGCCAGCAGCTTAAGCGGACGGGAAGAGCAGTTCTTC	CASSLSGREEQFF
TRBV18	15	TRBD1	TRBJ2-3	-	TGTGCCAGCTCTACCGCAGGGGGTAGTGCAGATACGCAGTATTTT	CASSTAGGSADTQYF
TRBV4-2	12	-	TRBJ2-7	-	TGTGCCAGCAGCTCCCGCTCCTACGAGCAGTACTTC	CASSSRSYEQYF